This entry lists 23 T cell receptor beta chains sequenced from one sample in a study of cytomegalovirus exposure and HLA in healthy donors. Researchers ran the PCR with 60 Vbeta and 13 Jbeta primers. The table came from immunoSEQ multiplex PCR; TCRdb's copy has only in-frame clones and leaves some out. The table includes about 150,000 clones, around four fifths detected once. The sample comprised PBMCs. The receptors were gathered from a girl aged 10 to 17 in good health and CMV-seropositive.

The rearrangement joins TRBV6-5 to TRBJ2-1, with TRBD2 matching over 8 bases. Germline V gene data show CDR1 as MNHEY and CDR2 as SVGAGI. The CDR3 sequence is 15 residues long. With 5 bases clipped from V and 0 bases from J, the junction kept 3 bases outside the gene matches. The CDR3 DNA sequence: TGTGCCAGCAGTCGCGGGGGGAGCTCCTACAATGAGCAGTTCTTC. Translating it yields CASSRGGSSYNEQFF.

The chain joins TRBV29-1 to TRBJ1-3; 9 bases agree with TRBD1. CDR3 length: 17 amino acids. The germline V gene has CDR1 SQVTM and CDR2 ANQGSEA. Unmatched junction bases numbered 6, after V lost 0 bases and J lost 0 bases. The CDR3, as DNA: TGCAGCGTTGAAGATGGCAGGGACAGGGTCTCTGGAAACACCATATATTTT. Amino acid sequence: CSVEDGRDRVSGNTIYF.

The table lists this clone with a few counts. The chain carries TRBV25-1 and TRBJ1-1; weak D call: TRBD1 (5 bases). From germline, CDR1 is MGHDK and CDR2 SYGVNS. V dropped 7 bases and J dropped 6 bases, with 15 bases sitting between them. The CDR3 is 13 amino acids. CDR3 nucleotides: TGTGCCAGCAATTCAGTCGGGGGTGCTGAAGCTTTCTTT. The encoded protein is CASNSVGGAEAFF.

The table lists this clone with a count of one. The V gene is TRBV5-6, the J gene TRBJ2-6, with D perhaps TRBD1 (5 bases). Trimming cost V 4 bases and J 0 bases, with 20 bases left between them. The germline V gene encodes CDR1 SGHDT and CDR2 YYEEEE. The CDR3 is 19 residues long. The CDR3 spells CASSPIGRTQDSGANVLTF. The CDR3 DNA reads as TGTGCCAGCAGCCCAATAGGGCGGACACAGGACTCTGGGGCCAACGTCCTGACTTTC.

V is TRBV5-4 and J is TRBJ1-2; 7 bases are shared with TRBD1. Germline values: CDR1 SGHNT, CDR2 YYREEE (reference sequence). CDR3 length: 15 amino acids. V lost 1 base to trimming and J lost 4 bases; unmatched junction nucleotides: 7. The CDR3 sequence is CASSLKGGFGYGYTF. CDR3 in DNA: TGTGCCAGCAGCTTGAAAGGGGGCTTTGGCTATGGCTACACCTTC.

V is TRBV27 and J is TRBJ1-6; D is ambiguous. In germline, CDR1 is MNHEY, CDR2 SMNVEV (reference sequence). The V and J ends lost 3 bases and 7 bases respectively, with 10 bases between them. CDR3 length equals 14 residues. DNA for the CDR3: TGTGCCAGCAGTTTGGGAGGGAACAATTCACCCCTCCACTTT. This encodes CASSLGGNNSPLHF.

The rearrangement links TRBV7-9 to TRBJ1-3, with 8 positions matching TRBD1. The CDR3 length is 18 residues. V dropped 3 bases and J dropped 0; count of bases not matched to a gene: 10. The germline CDR1 and CDR2 sequences are SEHNR and FQNEAQ (reference sequence). CDR3: CASSLAGGQGFSGNTIYF. The CDR3, as DNA: TGTGCCAGCAGCTTGGCCGGCGGACAGGGATTCTCTGGAAACACCATATATTTT.

The rearrangement uses TRBV11-2 and TRBJ1-6, with D perhaps matching TRBD1 (5 bases). The CDR3 is made up of 16 amino acids. V lost 6 bases and J lost 6, with 18 bases in between. Germline loops: CDR1 SGHAT, CDR2 FQNNGV. CDR3 loop: CASRNPGRRVNSPLHF. The CDR3 nucleotides are TGTGCCAGCAGGAACCCAGGGAGGAGGGTTAATTCACCCCTCCACTTT.

This clone has only a few counts. At one boundary the junction diverges from the germline segment, which might be a read error. The chain has TRBV15 and TRBJ1-2; TRBD1 agrees at 11 bases. This CDR3 is 15 amino acids long. The germline CDR1 and CDR2 sequences are LNHNV and YYDKDF (reference sequence). The CDR3 nucleotides read TGTGCCACCAGCAGAGTAAGGGGGACAGGGGGTAATTTAGCCTTC. It codes for CATSRVRGTGGNLAF.

V gene TRBV2 combines with J gene TRBJ2-1, with 8 bases matching TRBD2. Trimming cost V 8 bases and J 9 bases; bases outside gene matches: 12. Germline CDR1 SNHLY, CDR2 FYNNEI. This CDR3 has 14 amino acids. The CDR3 DNA sequence: TGTGCCAGCGGTACATACGGGACTAGTCTTGAGCAGTTCTTC. It translates to CASGTYGTSLEQFF.

The table lists this clone with a count of one. The chain recombines TRBV28 with TRBJ1-1; weak D call: TRBD1 (6 bases). CDR1 is MDHEN, CDR2 SYDVKM, per germline. This CDR3 comprises 17 residues. V lost 6 bases and J lost 3, with 23 bases in between. CDR3 sequence: CASSPGQTYFWDTEAFF. CDR3 in DNA: TGTGCCAGCAGCCCCGGACAGACTTATTTTTGGGACACTGAAGCTTTCTTT.

This clone was recorded once. This chain uses TRBV7-9 with TRBJ1-2; 10 nucleotides line up with TRBD1. The length of the CDR3 is 19 residues. Germline trimming cut 3 bases from V and 2 bases from J; bases unmatched to any gene: 15. Germline lookup yields CDR1 SEHNR and CDR2 FQNEAQ (reference sequence). The CDR3 coding sequence is TGTGCCAGCAGCTTGCAGCCGGGACAGGGGATAAGTGGGAACTATGGCTACACCTTC. Protein: CASSLQPGQGISGNYGYTF. Full variable domain (remainder filled in from reference TRBV7-9 and TRBJ1-2): DTGVSQNPRHKITKRGQNVTFRCDPISEHNRLYWYRQTLGQGPEFLTYFQNEAQLEKSRLLSDRFSAERPKGSFSTLEIQRTEQGDSAMYLCASSLQPGQGISGNYGYTFGSGTRLTVV.

The chain has TRBV6-5 and TRBJ1-1; 9 nucleotides match TRBD1. Germline CDR1 MNHEY, CDR2 SVGAGI. V lost 4 bases to trimming and J lost 3 bases; unmatched junction nucleotides: 0. The CDR3 length is 13 residues. The CDR3 loop is CASSWTGDTEAFF. The CDR3 DNA reads as TGTGCCAGCAGTTGGACAGGGGACACTGAAGCTTTCTTT.

The rearrangement links TRBV30 to TRBJ1-2, with a possible D match to TRBD1 (5 bases). The CDR3 length is 14 residues. Trimming pared 0 bases from V and 2 bases from J, leaving 10 bases between. Germline values: CDR1 GTSNPN, CDR2 SVGIG (reference sequence). CDR3 loop: CAWSVGGQNYGYTF. CDR3 coding DNA: TGTGCCTGGAGTGTAGGCGGACAAAACTATGGCTACACCTTC.

The rearrangement uses TRBV4-2 and TRBJ2-7, with 12 bases aligning to TRBD1. The CDR3 extends over 15 amino acids. Germline assignment: CDR1 LGHNA and CDR2 YNFKEQ. After removal of 0 bases from V and 7 bases from J, the junction contained 4 bases not matched to a gene. As DNA, the CDR3 is TGTGCCAGCAGCCAAGAGGGACAGGGGGCATCTGAGCAGTACTTC. Its translation: CASSQEGQGASEQYF.

The rearrangement joins TRBV2 to TRBJ2-7, with 7 bases aligning to TRBD1. This CDR3 region has 14 residues. Germline-derived CDR1 and CDR2 are SNHLY and FYNNEI. The V segment lost 10 bases and the J segment 0 bases; nucleotides outside the gene matches: 9. CDR3 sequence: CANRLQGPSYEQYF. The DNA for the CDR3 is TGTGCCAACCGCCTACAGGGGCCCTCCTACGAGCAGTACTTC.

The chain is built from TRBV9 and TRBJ1-2, with D perhaps TRBD1 (6 bases). Trimming left V 3 bases short and J 6 bases short, with 24 bases between. CDR3 size: 17 residues. Germline V gene data show CDR1 as SGDLS and CDR2 as YYNGEE. CDR3 in amino acids: CASSASTQTGFLNGYTF. CDR3 nucleotide sequence: TGTGCCAGCAGCGCCTCGACGCAGACAGGTTTTTTGAATGGCTACACCTTC.

This clone has just a few counts. The V and J genes are TRBV6-5 and TRBJ2-7; 8 nucleotides agree with TRBD2. CDR1 is MNHEY, CDR2 SVGAGI, per germline. This CDR3 is 16 amino acids long. The V and J ends lost 4 bases and 3 bases, in that order; junction bases with no gene match: 11. The CDR3 spells CASSSRGGAQGYEQYF. The DNA of the CDR3 is TGTGCCAGCAGTTCCCGGGGGGGCGCCCAGGGCTACGAGCAGTACTTC.

The CDR3 nucleotides read TGTGGTGCTAGCGGGGGGGCCAGGGGCTACAATGAGCAGTTCTTC. As protein: CGASGGARGYNEQFF. The V gene is TRBV15, the J gene TRBJ2-1; TRBD2 matches at 12 bases. The CDR3 sequence is 15 residues long. Germline CDR1 reads LNHNV; CDR2 reads YYDKDF (reference sequence).

The rearrangement joins TRBV4-2 to TRBJ1-3; TRBD1 aligns across 8 bases. After removal of 0 bases from V and 0 bases from J, the junction contained 7 bases not matched to a gene. The V gene's germline CDR1 is LGHNA and CDR2 YNFKEQ. This CDR3 is 18 amino acids long. The CDR3 spells CASSQEPVDRGSGNTIYF. The CDR3 DNA follows: TGTGCCAGCAGCCAAGAACCCGTTGACAGGGGCTCTGGAAACACCATATATTTT.

V usage is TRBV11-3 and J usage is TRBJ2-7; 9 positions match TRBD1. The CDR3 loop spans 14 amino acids. With 9 bases clipped from V and 2 bases from J, the junction kept 8 bases outside the gene matches. Germline V gene lookup returns CDR1 SGHNT and CDR2 YENEEA. The CDR3 DNA sequence: TGTGCCAGTAACCTCCGGGACAGGGCCTACGAGCAGTACTTC. Translating gives CASNLRDRAYEQYF.

The chain carries TRBV7-2 and TRBJ2-1; a weak D match, TRBD1 (5 bases). Looked up from germline, CDR1 is SGHTA and CDR2 is FQGNSA. Trimming took off 6 bases at V and 2 bases at J, with 14 bases between the two ends. This CDR3 has 15 amino acids. The CDR3 DNA reads as TGTGCCAGCAGTATTAGGGGTGGCACCTACAATGAGCAGTTCTTC. Translation: CASSIRGGTYNEQFF.

The chain combines TRBV6-5 with TRBJ1-1; D may be TRBD1 (6 bases). Trimming pared 0 bases from V and 7 bases from J, leaving 12 bases between. The length of the CDR3 is 14 residues. Germline V lookup: CDR1 MNHEY, CDR2 SVGAGI. Here the CDR3 reads CASSYSAGGFEAFF. As DNA, the CDR3 is TGTGCCAGCAGTTACTCGGCTGGGGGCTTTGAAGCTTTCTTT.